The 6 T cell receptor beta chains reported below all come from one sample, sequenced in a study of beta chain features in type 1 diabetes. The entirety of the isolated RNA underwent reverse transcription, so expressed TCRB transcripts were sequenced. Profiling relied on immunoSEQ multiplex PCR, and the TCRdb table lists in-frame clones only, not all of them. Here the sample spans some 410,000 clones, about 15% being singletons. Sequencing was performed on naive CD4+ T cells from blood. These receptors came from a man under 40 in good health.

This clone was detected a few times. The rearrangement joins TRBV19 to TRBJ1-5; 7 bases are shared with TRBD1. V gave up 9 bases and J gave up 11 bases; unmatched junction bases: 16. The CDR3 is 14 residues long. CDR1 is LNHDA and CDR2 is SQIVND in the germline V gene (reference sequence). The CDR3 sequence: CASVRDSSYQAQHF. CDR3 bases: TGTGCCAGCGTCCGGGACAGTTCCTATCAAGCCCAGCATTTT.

This clone was detected a few times. V gene TRBV5-1 combines with J gene TRBJ1-2, with D maybe TRBD1 (6 bases). V lost 4 bases to trimming and J lost 3 bases, with 19 bases between them. CDR1 is SGHRS, CDR2 YFSETQ, per germline. This CDR3 spans 16 amino acids. The CDR3 region is CASSRPNREMDYGYTF. DNA of the CDR3: TGCGCCAGCAGCCGACCTAACAGGGAAATGGACTATGGCTACACCTTC. Complete variable domain (other parts from reference TRBV5-1 and TRBJ1-2): KAGVTQTPRYLIKTRGQQVTLSCSPISGHRSVSWYQQTPGQGLQFLFEYFSETQRNKGNFPGRFSGRQFSNSRSEMNVSTLELGDSALYLCASSRPNREMDYGYTFGSGTRLTVV.

The rearrangement uses TRBV30 and TRBJ2-1; TRBD2 matches at 7 bases. Germline trimming cut 4 bases from V and 13 bases from J; bases unmatched to any gene: 10. The germline gives CDR1 GTSNPN, CDR2 SVGIG (reference sequence). This CDR3 is built from 12 residues. CDR3 protein: CAWTTGTTGQFF. CDR3 nucleotide sequence: TGTGCCTGGACAACCGGGACTACGGGACAGTTCTTC.

Only a few counts were recorded for this clone. The rearrangement joins TRBV14 to TRBJ2-2; 9 bases line up with TRBD2. The CDR3 is 17 amino acids. Germline CDR1 is SGHDN and CDR2 is FVKESK. V lost 4 bases and J lost 7; bases outside the gene matches: 13. CDR3: CASSPGRRGGHGGELFF. CDR3 nucleotide sequence: TGTGCCAGCAGCCCCGGCCGGCGGGGGGGCCACGGCGGGGAGCTGTTTTTT.

The V call is TRBV9, the J call TRBJ1-3; D not certain. V was clipped by 0 bases and J by 0 bases, with 16 bases between them. The germline CDR1 and CDR2 sequences are SGDLS and YYNGEE. The CDR3 is made up of 18 amino acids. The CDR3 sequence: CASSVEPDLKYSGNTIYF. CDR3 in DNA: TGTGCCAGCAGCGTAGAGCCAGATCTAAAATACTCTGGAAACACCATATATTTT.

This rearrangement joins TRBV2 to TRBJ2-2; 10 bases are a match to TRBD2. This CDR3 spans 16 amino acids. Germline V gene data show CDR1 as SNHLY and CDR2 as FYNNEI. V lost 5 bases and J lost 7; bases outside the gene matches: 10. The CDR3 DNA is TGTGCCAGCAGTCCCCGTCTAGCGGGAGCGGTCGGGGAGCTGTTTTTT. Translating it yields CASSPRLAGAVGELFF.